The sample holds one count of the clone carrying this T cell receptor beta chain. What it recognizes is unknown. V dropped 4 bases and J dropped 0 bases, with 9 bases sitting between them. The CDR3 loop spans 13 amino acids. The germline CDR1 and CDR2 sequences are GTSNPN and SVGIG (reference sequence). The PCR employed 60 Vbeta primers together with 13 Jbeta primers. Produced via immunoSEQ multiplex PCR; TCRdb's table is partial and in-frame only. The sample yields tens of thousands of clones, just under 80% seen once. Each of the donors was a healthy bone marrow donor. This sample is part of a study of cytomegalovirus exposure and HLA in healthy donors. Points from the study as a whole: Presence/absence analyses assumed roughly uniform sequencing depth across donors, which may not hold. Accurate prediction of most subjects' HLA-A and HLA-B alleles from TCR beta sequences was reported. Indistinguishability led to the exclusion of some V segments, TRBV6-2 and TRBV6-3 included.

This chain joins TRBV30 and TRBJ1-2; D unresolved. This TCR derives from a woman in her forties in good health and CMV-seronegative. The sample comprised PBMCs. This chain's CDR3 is CAWTGGANYGYTF. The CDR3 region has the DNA TGTGCCTGGACTGGAGGAGCTAACTATGGCTACACCTTC.